A selection of T cell receptor beta chains follows, all from one sample in a study of T-cell memory formation after mild COVID-19. TCRdb analysed the 5' RACE reads with MiXCR anew, one entry per CDR3 protein. The sample shows some 150,000 distinct CDR3 sequences, about 14% of them seen only once. The sequenced sample consisted of PBMCs or a T cell subset sorted from them (not recorded which). The receptors derive from an adult woman who had mild COVID-19 (a few samples of this study predate the infection). Cell type and time point are not known. Both conserved end residues are part of each CDR3. Each record gives: J gene, CDR3 length, D gene, clone size, V gene, CDR3 DNA, CDR3 protein. A D gene is named only where the DNA matches it firmly. Clone size is stated in some rows and not others, as once, few, many or a class when expanded.

j_call: TRBJ2-3
cdr3_length: 15
d_call: -
clone_size: -
v_call: TRBV24-1
cdr3_nt: TGTGCCACCAGTGATTCCCGGGACTCCACAGATACGCAGTATTTT
cdr3_aa: CATSDSRDSTDTQYF

j_call: TRBJ2-2
cdr3_length: 14
d_call: -
clone_size: few
v_call: TRBV7-9
cdr3_nt: TGTGCCAGCAGCTGGGACACCCCGGGCGGGGAGCTGTTTTTT
cdr3_aa: CASSWDTPGGELFF

j_call: TRBJ1-1
cdr3_length: 14
d_call: -
clone_size: -
v_call: TRBV27
cdr3_nt: TGTGCCAGCAGTTTACTGGGGGCGAACACTGAAGCTTTCTTT
cdr3_aa: CASSLLGANTEAFF

j_call: TRBJ2-7
cdr3_length: 12
d_call: -
clone_size: many
v_call: TRBV7-9
cdr3_nt: TGTGCCAGCAGCTTAGGCCCTAGTGAGCAGTACTTC
cdr3_aa: CASSLGPSEQYF

j_call: TRBJ1-5
cdr3_length: 15
d_call: -
clone_size: many
v_call: TRBV5-1
cdr3_nt: TGCGCCAGCAGCCCGGAGGGGTATAGCAATCAGCCCCAGCATTTT
cdr3_aa: CASSPEGYSNQPQHF

j_call: TRBJ1-2
cdr3_length: 12
d_call: -
clone_size: -
v_call: TRBV29-1
cdr3_nt: TGCAGCGTTTGGACGAGCTCGCGGAAATACACCTTC
cdr3_aa: CSVWTSSRKYTF

j_call: TRBJ2-5
cdr3_length: 15
d_call: TRBD2
clone_size: few
v_call: TRBV5-1
cdr3_nt: TGCGCCAGCAGCGTCCTAGCGGGAGGGGGAGAGACCCAGTACTTC
cdr3_aa: CASSVLAGGGETQYF

j_call: TRBJ2-7
cdr3_length: 16
d_call: TRBD2
clone_size: few
v_call: TRBV20-1
cdr3_nt: TGCAGTGCTAGAGATTCTAGCGGGTCCTATGCCTACGAGCAGTACTTC
cdr3_aa: CSARDSSGSYAYEQYF

j_call: TRBJ1-5
cdr3_length: 12
d_call: -
clone_size: -
v_call: TRBV2
cdr3_nt: TGTGCCAGCAGTTGGACCGGGCAGCCCCAGCATTTT
cdr3_aa: CASSWTGQPQHF

j_call: TRBJ2-7
cdr3_length: 17
d_call: -
clone_size: -
v_call: TRBV5-1
cdr3_nt: TGCGCCAGCAGCTTGGCCAGAGGGGGATTCAGCTCCTACGAGCAGTACTTC
cdr3_aa: CASSLARGGFSSYEQYF

j_call: TRBJ2-2
cdr3_length: 14
d_call: -
clone_size: -
v_call: TRBV6-2/TRBV6-3
cdr3_nt: TGTGCCAGCAGTTACGAGTGGGGACCCGGGGAGCTGTTTTTT
cdr3_aa: CASSYEWGPGELFF

j_call: TRBJ2-7
cdr3_length: 15
d_call: -
clone_size: many
v_call: TRBV6-5
cdr3_nt: TGTGCCAGCAGTTACCGGTCGGGGGTTGGTTACGAGCAGTACTTC
cdr3_aa: CASSYRSGVGYEQYF

j_call: TRBJ2-2
cdr3_length: 16
d_call: TRBD2
clone_size: -
v_call: TRBV4-1
cdr3_nt: TGCGCCAGCATGCATACTAGCGGGGGGTTCTCCGGGGAGCTGTTTTTT
cdr3_aa: CASMHTSGGFSGELFF

j_call: TRBJ2-1
cdr3_length: 13
d_call: TRBD2
clone_size: -
v_call: TRBV19
cdr3_nt: TGTGCCACCAGGGGCGGGAGGGCCCATGAGCAGTTCTTC
cdr3_aa: CATRGGRAHEQFF

j_call: TRBJ2-1
cdr3_length: 11
d_call: -
clone_size: few
v_call: TRBV2
cdr3_nt: TGTGCCCACATAAGGGAAAATGAGCAGTTCTTC
cdr3_aa: CAHIRENEQFF

j_call: TRBJ1-1
cdr3_length: 13
d_call: -
clone_size: medium-sized
v_call: TRBV5-1
cdr3_nt: TGCGCCAGCTCGTCGGCACAGGTCACTGAAGCTTTCTTT
cdr3_aa: CASSSAQVTEAFF

j_call: TRBJ2-2
cdr3_length: 13
d_call: -
clone_size: few
v_call: TRBV27
cdr3_nt: TGTGCCAGCAGTTTGCTAGGCACCGGGGAGCTGTTTTTT
cdr3_aa: CASSLLGTGELFF

j_call: TRBJ1-1
cdr3_length: 12
d_call: -
clone_size: many
v_call: TRBV5-6
cdr3_nt: TGTGCCAGCAGCTTGAGGGGCACTGAAGCTTTCTTT
cdr3_aa: CASSLRGTEAFF

j_call: TRBJ2-1
cdr3_length: 12
d_call: -
clone_size: -
v_call: TRBV2
cdr3_nt: TGTGCCAGAGAAAGGGGCCGAAATGAGCAGTTCTTC
cdr3_aa: CARERGRNEQFF

j_call: TRBJ2-7
cdr3_length: 13
d_call: -
clone_size: -
v_call: TRBV7-8
cdr3_nt: TGTGCCAGCAGCTTACAGGGTATCTACGAGCAGTACTTC
cdr3_aa: CASSLQGIYEQYF

j_call: TRBJ2-5
cdr3_length: 13
d_call: -
clone_size: few
v_call: TRBV13
cdr3_nt: TGTGCCAGCAGCTTAGGACAGAAAGAGACCCAGTACTTC
cdr3_aa: CASSLGQKETQYF

j_call: TRBJ2-2
cdr3_length: 14
d_call: -
clone_size: many
v_call: TRBV2
cdr3_nt: TGTGCCAGCAGTGCGTGGGAGAACACCGGGGAGCTGTTTTTT
cdr3_aa: CASSAWENTGELFF

j_call: TRBJ2-7
cdr3_length: 16
d_call: -
clone_size: few
v_call: TRBV27
cdr3_nt: TGTGCCAGCAGTTCGGTCCTATTGCTAGGCTCCTACGAGCAGTACTTC
cdr3_aa: CASSSVLLLGSYEQYF

j_call: TRBJ1-1
cdr3_length: 14
d_call: -
clone_size: -
v_call: TRBV4-1
cdr3_nt: TGCGCCAGCAGCCAAGGGGGGTTAATCACTGAAGCTTTCTTT
cdr3_aa: CASSQGGLITEAFF

j_call: TRBJ1-3
cdr3_length: 14
d_call: -
clone_size: few
v_call: TRBV12-3/TRBV12-4
cdr3_nt: TGTGCCAGCAGTCGAAGTATCTCTGGAAACACCATATATTTT
cdr3_aa: CASSRSISGNTIYF

j_call: TRBJ1-1
cdr3_length: 15
d_call: TRBD1
clone_size: many
v_call: TRBV4-1
cdr3_nt: TGCGCCAGCAGCCAAGTGGGGGGACAGTACACTGAAGCTTTCTTT
cdr3_aa: CASSQVGGQYTEAFF

j_call: TRBJ2-7
cdr3_length: 13
d_call: -
clone_size: -
v_call: TRBV29-1
cdr3_nt: TGCAGCGTTGCTCCCGACAGTACCTACGAGCAGTACTTC
cdr3_aa: CSVAPDSTYEQYF

j_call: TRBJ2-7
cdr3_length: 16
d_call: TRBD2
clone_size: -
v_call: TRBV3-1
cdr3_nt: TGTGCCAGCAGCCAGGACGGGACTAGCGGGAAATACGAGCAGTACTTC
cdr3_aa: CASSQDGTSGKYEQYF

j_call: TRBJ2-7
cdr3_length: 15
d_call: TRBD2
clone_size: -
v_call: TRBV4-3
cdr3_nt: TGCGCCAGCAGCCAAGATTCTAGCGGGATAGACGAGCAGTACTTC
cdr3_aa: CASSQDSSGIDEQYF

j_call: TRBJ2-2
cdr3_length: 17
d_call: TRBD2
clone_size: -
v_call: TRBV2
cdr3_nt: TGTGCCAGCAGCGAGAACCTAGCGGGAAAGAACACCGGGGAGCTGTTTTTT
cdr3_aa: CASSENLAGKNTGELFF

j_call: TRBJ2-3
cdr3_length: 16
d_call: TRBD2
clone_size: few
v_call: TRBV7-9
cdr3_nt: TGTGCCAGCAGCGGGATAGCGGGGGGCGTAGCAGATACGCAGTATTTT
cdr3_aa: CASSGIAGGVADTQYF

j_call: TRBJ1-1
cdr3_length: 11
d_call: -
clone_size: many
v_call: TRBV5-4
cdr3_nt: TGTGCCAGCAGTTCTTACACTGAAGCTTTCTTT
cdr3_aa: CASSSYTEAFF

j_call: TRBJ2-1
cdr3_length: 15
d_call: TRBD2
clone_size: -
v_call: TRBV5-1
cdr3_nt: TGCGCCAGCAGCTTATACAACCCGACTAGCGGAGAGCAGTTCTTC
cdr3_aa: CASSLYNPTSGEQFF

j_call: TRBJ2-1
cdr3_length: 15
d_call: -
clone_size: -
v_call: TRBV24-1
cdr3_nt: TGTGCCACCTCTCAGGACCGGAGCTCCTACAATGAGCAGTTCTTC
cdr3_aa: CATSQDRSSYNEQFF

j_call: TRBJ2-5
cdr3_length: 15
d_call: -
clone_size: -
v_call: TRBV11-2
cdr3_nt: TGTGCCAGCGGCGAGATTATAAGTGGCCAAGAGACCCAGTACTTC
cdr3_aa: CASGEIISGQETQYF

j_call: TRBJ2-7
cdr3_length: 14
d_call: -
clone_size: few
v_call: TRBV5-1
cdr3_nt: TGCGCCAGCAGCCACCGGGGCTTACCCTACGAGCAGTACTTC
cdr3_aa: CASSHRGLPYEQYF

j_call: TRBJ2-7
cdr3_length: 15
d_call: TRBD1
clone_size: -
v_call: TRBV4-1
cdr3_nt: TGCGCCAGCAGCCACCAGGACAGGGGGCTCTACGAGCAGTACTTC
cdr3_aa: CASSHQDRGLYEQYF

j_call: TRBJ2-5
cdr3_length: 15
d_call: -
clone_size: -
v_call: TRBV7-9
cdr3_nt: TGTGCCAGCAGCGAGCCTCGACAGGATACAGAGACCCAGTACTTC
cdr3_aa: CASSEPRQDTETQYF

j_call: TRBJ2-7
cdr3_length: 13
d_call: -
clone_size: few
v_call: TRBV10-3
cdr3_nt: TGTGCCATCAGTGACCTACTAGTTTCCGAGCAGTACTTC
cdr3_aa: CAISDLLVSEQYF

j_call: TRBJ1-5
cdr3_length: 11
d_call: -
clone_size: few
v_call: TRBV2
cdr3_nt: TGTGCCAGCAGTGATGGTCAGCCCCAGCATTTT
cdr3_aa: CASSDGQPQHF

j_call: TRBJ2-1
cdr3_length: 18
d_call: TRBD2
clone_size: -
v_call: TRBV6-2/TRBV6-3
cdr3_nt: TGTGCCAGCAGCTACAGATCTGTAGCGGGGCCCTCCTACAATGAGCAGTTCTTC
cdr3_aa: CASSYRSVAGPSYNEQFF

j_call: TRBJ1-1
cdr3_length: 16
d_call: -
clone_size: -
v_call: TRBV27
cdr3_nt: TGTGCCAGCAGTTCCCCCCTTGGGACGCCACACGCTGAAGCTTTCTTT
cdr3_aa: CASSSPLGTPHAEAFF

j_call: TRBJ2-5
cdr3_length: 14
d_call: TRBD1
clone_size: many
v_call: TRBV12-3/TRBV12-4
cdr3_nt: TGTGCCAGCAGTTTATCAGGGGGCCTGGAGACCCAGTACTTC
cdr3_aa: CASSLSGGLETQYF

j_call: TRBJ1-1
cdr3_length: 18
d_call: -
clone_size: -
v_call: TRBV18
cdr3_nt: TGTGCCAGCTCACCAGGGGAGTTGGCCGGGAGAGGGGTCACTGAAGCTTTCTTT
cdr3_aa: CASSPGELAGRGVTEAFF

j_call: TRBJ2-1
cdr3_length: 13
d_call: -
clone_size: -
v_call: TRBV21-1
cdr3_nt: TGTGCCAGCAGACAGGGGGCGGGGAATGAGCAGTTCTTC
cdr3_aa: CASRQGAGNEQFF

j_call: TRBJ2-3
cdr3_length: 15
d_call: TRBD2
clone_size: few
v_call: TRBV27
cdr3_nt: TGTGCCAGCTGCTACTCGGGACTAGCCACAGATACGCAGTATTTT
cdr3_aa: CASCYSGLATDTQYF

j_call: TRBJ2-1
cdr3_length: 18
d_call: TRBD2
clone_size: few
v_call: TRBV12-3/TRBV12-4
cdr3_nt: TGTGCCAGCAGCCCGGGACTAGCGGGAGGTTCCTCCTACAATGAGCAGTTCTTC
cdr3_aa: CASSPGLAGGSSYNEQFF

j_call: TRBJ1-5
cdr3_length: 14
d_call: TRBD1
clone_size: many
v_call: TRBV7-9
cdr3_nt: TGTGCCAGCAGCCCCGACAGGGGGGATCAGCCCCAGCATTTT
cdr3_aa: CASSPDRGDQPQHF

j_call: TRBJ2-1
cdr3_length: 15
d_call: TRBD2
clone_size: -
v_call: TRBV24-1
cdr3_nt: TGTGCCACCAGTGGGGCTAGCGGGGTCTACAATGAGCAGTTCTTC
cdr3_aa: CATSGASGVYNEQFF

j_call: TRBJ2-7
cdr3_length: 18
d_call: -
clone_size: -
v_call: TRBV4-1
cdr3_nt: TGCGCCAGCAGCCAAGGGATCTCGGGGCCAGGTGAGATCTACGAGCAGTACTTC
cdr3_aa: CASSQGISGPGEIYEQYF

j_call: TRBJ2-2
cdr3_length: 14
d_call: TRBD2
clone_size: many
v_call: TRBV11-2
cdr3_nt: TGTGCCAGCAGCTCCGGGACTAGCGTGGGGGAGCTGTTTTTT
cdr3_aa: CASSSGTSVGELFF

j_call: TRBJ1-1
cdr3_length: 15
d_call: -
clone_size: -
v_call: TRBV12-3/TRBV12-4
cdr3_nt: TGTGCCAGCAGCCGCTTTCAAGTACTTTTTCCTGAAGCTTTCTTT
cdr3_aa: CASSRFQVLFPEAFF

j_call: TRBJ2-7
cdr3_length: 13
d_call: -
clone_size: -
v_call: TRBV12-3/TRBV12-4
cdr3_nt: TGTGCCAGCAGTCGGACACACTCCTACGAGCAGTACTTC
cdr3_aa: CASSRTHSYEQYF